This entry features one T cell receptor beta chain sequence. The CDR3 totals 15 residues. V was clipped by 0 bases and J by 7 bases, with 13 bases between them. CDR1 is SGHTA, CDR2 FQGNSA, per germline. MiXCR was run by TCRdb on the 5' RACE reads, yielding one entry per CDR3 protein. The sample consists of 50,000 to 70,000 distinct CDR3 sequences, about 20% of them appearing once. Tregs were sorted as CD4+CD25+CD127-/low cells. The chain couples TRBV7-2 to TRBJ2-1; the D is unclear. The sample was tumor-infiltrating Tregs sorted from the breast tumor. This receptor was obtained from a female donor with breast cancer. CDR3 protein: CASSLAVLEGNEQFF. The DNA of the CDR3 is TGTGCCAGCAGCTTAGCAGTCCTCGAAGGGAATGAGCAGTTCTTC.